This T cell receptor (beta chain) comes out of a study of cytomegalovirus exposure and HLA in healthy donors. In the study overall: A data release that came early held approximately 85 million unique TCRs from HLA-typed donors. Within the Caucasian-associated ancestry cluster were 81% of the 350 to 400 genotyped donors. Study-level points and caveats: The records held CMV serostatus as the only immune exposure information. A later analysis linked a missense variant in DCLRE1C to the trimming of TCR beta V and J genes.

It was with 60 Vbeta and 13 Jbeta primers that the PCR ran. Produced via immunoSEQ multiplex PCR; TCRdb's table is partial and in-frame only. This table holds around 220,000 clones, around 85% found once. V was pared by 4 bases and J by 3 bases, with 19 bases between. The CDR3 loop spans 17 amino acids. CDR1 and CDR2 (germline): LGHNA, YNFKEQ. Regarding this clone: No antigen is known for it.

J is TRBJ2-1 and V is TRBV4-2; maybe TRBD2 (6 bases). Specimen: PBMCs. The sequence was collected from a girl aged 2-9 years in good health and CMV-seronegative. The CDR3 protein is CASSPSEAGRLYNEQFF. The CDR3 DNA is TGTGCCAGCAGCCCCTCAGAGGCGGGACGTCTCTACAATGAGCAGTTCTTC.